The entry below gives a single TCR beta chain sequence along with its context. Antigen: not known. There are 17 residues in the CDR3. The V gene lost 3 bases and the J gene lost 4 bases, with 25 bases spanning the gap. Germline lookup yields CDR1 DFQATT and CDR2 SNEGSKA (reference sequence). These data come from a study of naive and memory T cell subsets. Findings and caveats of the study: Naive repertoires, especially CD8, held a few larger clonotypes, possibly memory cells re-expressing CD45RA. Between naive and memory subsets, TCR abundance power law exponents differed. Over 85% of naive TCR sequences appeared only once, unlike memory subsets.

Both TRBC1 and TRBC2 were covered by a beta constant-region primer of two equimolar oligonucleotides. Ligated cDNA was amplified by four rounds of PCR with nested alpha and beta constant-region primers and SP2. TCRdb independently ran MiXCR on the UMI-ligation and nested PCR reads; one entry per CDR3 protein. The sample has 120,000 to 150,000 distinct CDR3 sequences; more than 15% are singletons. The specimen was naive CD4+ T cells from blood. This receptor was identified in a human donor in good health. V gene TRBV20-1 combines with J gene TRBJ2-7; a weak D match, TRBD2 (6 bases). The DNA of the CDR3 is TGCAGTGCTAGTGGGACTGCTCAGCGCTCAGCCACGTACGAGCAGTACTTC. Protein sequence: CSASGTAQRSATYEQYF.